This TCR beta chain was sequenced for a study of blood T cell repertoires in COVID-19. Method: immunoSEQ multiplex PCR; TCRdb's copy keeps in-frame clones and lacks some. The sample consists of about 160,000 clones, 87% of them appearing once. This CDR3 is built from 15 residues. CDR1 and CDR2 (germline): SGHRS, YFSETQ. Trimming left V 4 bases short and J 0 bases short, with 8 bases between. The receptor's source is an older woman who had recovered from COVID-19. V is TRBV5-1 and J is TRBJ2-6, with D uncertain. Sequencing was performed on peripheral blood. CDR3 amino acids: CASSVAPSGANVLTF. For the CDR3, the DNA is TGCGCCAGCAGCGTAGCTCCCTCTGGGGCCAACGTCCTGACTTTC.